Included here is one T cell receptor beta chain sequence, with context. Its antigen is unidentified. This sample stems from a study of response to subunit inactivated influenza vaccine. Overall study results and limits: Every seasonal influenza vaccination brings in few new T cells, the authors suggested.

Per the germline V gene, CDR1 is MGHDK and CDR2 is SYGVNS. V was cut by 3 bases and J by 5 bases, with 1 base left in between. The CDR3 sequence is 10 residues long. TCRdb reprocessed the RT-PCR reads with MiXCR, giving one entry per CDR3 protein. This table holds about 500,000 distinct CDR3 sequences, approximately 15% found once. This TCR was sampled from a man between 50 and 69 years old who received an inactivated influenza vaccine. The sequencing here drew on CD4+ T cells sorted from PBMCs, taken roughly 24 months after vaccination. The rearrangement uses TRBV25-1 and TRBJ2-5, with D hard to call. The CDR3 coding sequence is TGTGCCAGCAGTGATGAGACCCAGTACTTC. Its translation: CASSDETQYF.